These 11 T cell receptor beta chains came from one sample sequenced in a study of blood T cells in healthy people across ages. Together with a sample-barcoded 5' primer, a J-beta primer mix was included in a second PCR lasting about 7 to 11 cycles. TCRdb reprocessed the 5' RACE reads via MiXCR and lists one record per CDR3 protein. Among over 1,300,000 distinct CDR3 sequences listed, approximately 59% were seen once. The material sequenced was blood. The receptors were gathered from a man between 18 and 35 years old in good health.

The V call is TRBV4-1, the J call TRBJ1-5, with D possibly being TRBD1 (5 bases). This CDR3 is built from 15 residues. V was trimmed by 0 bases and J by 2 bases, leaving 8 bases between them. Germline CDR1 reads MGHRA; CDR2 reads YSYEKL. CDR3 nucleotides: TGCGCCAGCAGCCAAGAGGAAGGGGGCAATCAGCCCCAGCATTTT. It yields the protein CASSQEEGGNQPQHF.

CDR3 bases: TGTGCCAGCAATACGGGGGGGGCGAGCACTGAAGCTTTCTTT. Its protein is CASNTGGASTEAFF. V usage is TRBV12-3 or TRBV12-4 and J usage is TRBJ1-1, with TRBD1 as a possible D gene (6 bases). Trimming removed 7 bases from V and 4 bases from J, with 16 bases in between. CDR3 size: 14 residues.

CDR3 coding DNA: TGTGCCAGCAGTTTATGGGCGGGACAGGTCGAGACCCAGTACTTC. Translated, it gives CASSLWAGQVETQYF. This sequence joins TRBV27 and TRBJ2-5; 8 nucleotides line up with TRBD1. From germline, CDR1 is MNHEY and CDR2 SMNVEV (reference sequence). Germline trimming cut 1 base from V and 5 bases from J; bases unmatched to any gene: 6. This CDR3 has 15 amino acids.

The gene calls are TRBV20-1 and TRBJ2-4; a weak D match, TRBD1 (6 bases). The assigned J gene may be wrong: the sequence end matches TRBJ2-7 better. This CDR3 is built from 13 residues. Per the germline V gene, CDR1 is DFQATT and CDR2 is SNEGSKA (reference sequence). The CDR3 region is CSARRQQGYEQYF. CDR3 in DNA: TGCAGTGCTAGACGCCAACAGGGTTACGAGCAGTACTTC.

DNA of the CDR3: TGCAGTGCTAGAGGACTGGAGTACAATGAGCAGTTCTTC. It codes for CSARGLEYNEQFF. J is TRBJ2-1 and V is TRBV20-1; D ambiguous. V dropped 1 base and J dropped 4 bases, with 8 bases sitting between them. Germline CDR1 is DFQATT and CDR2 is SNEGSKA (reference sequence). This CDR3 comprises 13 residues.

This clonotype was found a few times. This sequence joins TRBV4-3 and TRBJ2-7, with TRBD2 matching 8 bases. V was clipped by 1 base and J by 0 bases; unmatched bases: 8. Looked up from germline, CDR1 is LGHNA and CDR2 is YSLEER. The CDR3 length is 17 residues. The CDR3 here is CASSQGLTSASSYEQYF. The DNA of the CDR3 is TGCGCCAGCAGCCAAGGCCTGACTAGCGCGAGCTCCTACGAGCAGTACTTC.

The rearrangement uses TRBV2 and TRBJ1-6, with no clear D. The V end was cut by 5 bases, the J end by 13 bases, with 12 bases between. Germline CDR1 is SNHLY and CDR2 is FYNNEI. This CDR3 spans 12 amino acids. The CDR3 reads CASSWIPLPLHF. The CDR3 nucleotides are TGTGCCAGCAGTTGGATCCCGTTGCCCCTCCACTTT.

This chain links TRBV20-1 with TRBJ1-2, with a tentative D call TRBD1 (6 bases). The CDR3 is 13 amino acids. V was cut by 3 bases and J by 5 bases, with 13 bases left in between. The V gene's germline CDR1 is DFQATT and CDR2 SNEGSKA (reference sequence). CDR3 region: CSASSRQDYGYTF. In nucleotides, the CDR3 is TGCAGTGCTAGCTCTAGACAGGATTATGGCTACACCTTC.

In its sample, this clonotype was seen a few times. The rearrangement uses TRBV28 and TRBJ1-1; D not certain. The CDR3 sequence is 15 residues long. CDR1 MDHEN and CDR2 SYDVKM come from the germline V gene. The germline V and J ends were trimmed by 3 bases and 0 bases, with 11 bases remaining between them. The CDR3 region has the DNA TGTGCCAGCAGTTTCCTGCCAGAAATGAACACTGAAGCTTTCTTT. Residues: CASSFLPEMNTEAFF.

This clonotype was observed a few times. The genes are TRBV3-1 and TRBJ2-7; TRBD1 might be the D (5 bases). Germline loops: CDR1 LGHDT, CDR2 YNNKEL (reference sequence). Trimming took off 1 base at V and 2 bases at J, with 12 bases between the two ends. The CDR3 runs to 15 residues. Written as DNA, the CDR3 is TGTGCCAGCAGCCAAGGCTCGAGCAGGGCCTACGAGCAGTACTTC. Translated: CASSQGSSRAYEQYF.

This chain's CDR3 is CASSLDITGGAQHF. CDR3 bases: TGTGCCAGCAGCTTAGACATTACAGGGGGCGCCCAGCATTTT. The V gene is TRBV7-9, the J gene TRBJ1-5; 9 nucleotides agree with TRBD1. After removal of 1 base from V and 11 bases from J, the junction contained 6 bases not matched to a gene. The CDR3 length is 14 residues. Germline V CDR1 and CDR2: SEHNR, FQNEAQ (reference sequence).